This is a list of T cell receptor beta chains from one sample in a study of blood T cell repertoires in COVID-19. Method: immunoSEQ multiplex PCR; TCRdb's copy keeps in-frame clones and lacks some. The data show some 390,000 clones, with 75% to 90% seen just once and 0.95% to 1.2% held by the top ten. Sequenced input: PBMCs or T cells enriched from blood (not recorded which). These receptors originate from a young man who had recovered from COVID-19. Both conserved end residues are part of each CDR3. D genes are given only for firm matches. Clone size is shown for a subset of rows, as once, few, many or a class of expanded clone.

TRBD1	TRBV28	TRBJ1-5	-	CASSPQTGHQPQHF	TGTGCCAGCAGTCCGCAGACAGGGCATCAGCCCCAGCATTTT
TRBD2	TRBV11-2	TRBJ2-7	few	CASTRINPGTSPWEQYF	TGTGCCAGCACGAGGATAAACCCCGGGACTAGCCCCTGGGAGCAGTACTTC
TRBD2	TRBV3-1/TRBV3-2	TRBJ2-3	-	CASSRREGADTQYF	TGTGCCAGCAGCCGGCGGGAGGGGGCAGATACGCAGTATTTT
TRBD1	TRBV19	TRBJ1-1	once	CASGGTGHTEAFF	TGTGCCAGTGGAGGGACAGGGCACACTGAAGCTTTCTTT
-	TRBV7-9	TRBJ2-7	once	CASSLQYEQYF	TGTGCCAGCAGCCTCCAGTACGAGCAGTACTTC
TRBD1	TRBV29-1	TRBJ2-7	-	CSVELRQGANAYEQYF	TGCAGCGTTGAACTACGACAGGGGGCGAATGCCTACGAGCAGTACTTC
-	TRBV28	TRBJ2-2	-	CASSLSPGELFF	TGTGCCAGCAGTTTATCTCCCGGGGAGCTGTTTTTT
-	TRBV24-1	TRBJ2-3	-	CATSDTTDSGDTQYF	TGTGCCACCAGTGACACCACGGACAGTGGAGATACGCAGTATTTT
-	TRBV3-1/TRBV3-2	TRBJ1-2	-	CASSQGVGSNYGYTF	TGTGCCAGCAGCCAAGGAGTGGGTAGCAACTATGGCTACACCTTC
TRBD2	TRBV18	TRBJ2-1	-	CASCPGLAGHEQFF	TGTGCCAGCTGCCCGGGACTAGCTGGCCATGAGCAGTTCTTC
TRBD2	TRBV28	TRBJ2-7	-	CASSTSRGGYEQYF	TGTGCCAGCAGCACCTCGCGGGGGGGTTACGAGCAGTACTTC
TRBD1	TRBV10-3	TRBJ1-5	-	CAISSDRGNQPQHF	TGTGCCATCAGCTCGGACAGGGGCAATCAGCCCCAGCATTTT